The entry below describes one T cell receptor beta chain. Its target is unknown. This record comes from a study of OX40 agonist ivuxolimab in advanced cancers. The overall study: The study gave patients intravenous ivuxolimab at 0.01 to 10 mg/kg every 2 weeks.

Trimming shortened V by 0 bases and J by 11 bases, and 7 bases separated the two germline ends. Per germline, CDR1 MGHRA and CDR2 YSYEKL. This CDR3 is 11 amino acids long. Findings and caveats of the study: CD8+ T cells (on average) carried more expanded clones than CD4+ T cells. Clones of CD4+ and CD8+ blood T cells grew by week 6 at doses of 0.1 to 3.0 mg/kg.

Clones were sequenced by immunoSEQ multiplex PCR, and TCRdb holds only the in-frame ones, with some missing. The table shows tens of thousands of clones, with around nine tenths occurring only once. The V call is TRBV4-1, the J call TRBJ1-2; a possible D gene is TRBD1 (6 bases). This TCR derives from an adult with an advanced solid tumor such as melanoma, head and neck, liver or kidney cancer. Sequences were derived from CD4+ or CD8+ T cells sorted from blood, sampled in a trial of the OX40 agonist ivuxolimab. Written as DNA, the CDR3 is TGCGCCAGCAGCCAAGAGCAGGGGTACACCTTC. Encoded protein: CASSQEQGYTF.